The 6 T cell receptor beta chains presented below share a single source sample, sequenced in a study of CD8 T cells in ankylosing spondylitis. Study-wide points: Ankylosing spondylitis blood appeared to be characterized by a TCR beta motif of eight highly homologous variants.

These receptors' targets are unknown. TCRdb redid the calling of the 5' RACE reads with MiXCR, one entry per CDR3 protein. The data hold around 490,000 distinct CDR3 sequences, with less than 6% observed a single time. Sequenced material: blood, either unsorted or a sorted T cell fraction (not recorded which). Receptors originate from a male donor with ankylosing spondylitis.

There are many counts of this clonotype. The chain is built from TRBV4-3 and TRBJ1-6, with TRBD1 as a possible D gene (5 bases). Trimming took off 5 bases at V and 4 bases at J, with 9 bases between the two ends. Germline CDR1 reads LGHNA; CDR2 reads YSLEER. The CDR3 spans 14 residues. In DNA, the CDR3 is TGCGCCAGCAGCTCGGGACGGTATAATTCACCCCTCCACTTT. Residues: CASSSGRYNSPLHF.

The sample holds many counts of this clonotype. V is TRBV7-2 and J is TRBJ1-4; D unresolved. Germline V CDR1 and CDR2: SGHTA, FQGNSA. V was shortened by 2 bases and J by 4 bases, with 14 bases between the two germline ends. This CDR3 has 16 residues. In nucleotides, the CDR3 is TGTGCCAGCAGCTTAATACAGAACTCACATAATGAAAAACTGTTTTTT. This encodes CASSLIQNSHNEKLFF.

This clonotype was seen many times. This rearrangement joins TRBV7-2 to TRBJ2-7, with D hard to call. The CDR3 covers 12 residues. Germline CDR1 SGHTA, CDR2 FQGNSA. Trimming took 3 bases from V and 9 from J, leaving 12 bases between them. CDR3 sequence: CASSFGPVRQYF. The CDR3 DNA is TGTGCCAGCAGCTTCGGACCAGTACGGCAGTACTTC.

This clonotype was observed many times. CDR3 sequence: CASSINPHEQYF. CDR3 nucleotides: TGTGCCAGCAGCATCAATCCCCACGAGCAGTACTTC. This rearrangement joins TRBV25-1 to TRBJ2-7; D is ambiguous. The CDR3 covers 12 residues. Trimming took 6 bases from V and 5 from J, leaving 11 bases between them. The V gene's germline CDR1 is MGHDK and CDR2 SYGVNS.

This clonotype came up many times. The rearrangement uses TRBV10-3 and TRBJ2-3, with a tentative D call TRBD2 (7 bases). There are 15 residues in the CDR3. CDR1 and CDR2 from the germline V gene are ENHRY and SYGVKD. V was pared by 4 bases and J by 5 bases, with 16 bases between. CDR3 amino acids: CAISGTRGQGDTQYF. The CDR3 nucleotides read TGTGCCATCAGTGGAACGCGGGGGCAAGGAGATACGCAGTATTTT.

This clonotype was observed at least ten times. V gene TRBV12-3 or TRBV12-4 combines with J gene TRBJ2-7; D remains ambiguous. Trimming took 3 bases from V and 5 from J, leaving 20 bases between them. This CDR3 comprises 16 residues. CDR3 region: CASSFVTPVNPHEQYF. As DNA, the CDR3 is TGTGCCAGCAGTTTTGTGACGCCAGTCAACCCCCACGAGCAGTACTTC.